These T cell receptor beta chains were read from a single sample in a study of blood T cell repertoires in COVID-19. TCRdb's copy holds only in-frame clones and misses some; the assay was immunoSEQ multiplex PCR. The data contain about 240,000 clones, 84% of them singletons. The sequenced sample consisted of peripheral blood. The receptors originated from a man aged 50-60 years with acute or convalescent COVID-19. The CDR3 runs from the conserved cysteine through the conserved F or W. D genes are given only for firm matches. Clone size is shown for a subset of rows, as once, few, many or a class of expanded clone.

>NA|TRBV7-9|NA|TRBJ2-7
TGTGCCAGCAGCCCCAAAATGTTCAGGGTTGGTATTCAATTAGACGAGCAGTACTTC
CASSPKMFRVGIQLDEQYF
>NA|TRBV18|TRBD1|TRBJ1-5
TGTGCCAGCTCACCCCGGGACAGCTCAGAGCCCCAGCATTTT
CASSPRDSSEPQHF
>once|TRBV7-3|NA|TRBJ2-3
TGTGCCAGCAGCGACACGGGGTCAGATACGCAGTATTTT
CASSDTGSDTQYF
>NA|TRBV19|TRBD1|TRBJ1-2
TGTGCCAGTAGTCCCCAAGGGGGCAACTATGGCTACACCTTC
CASSPQGGNYGYTF
>NA|TRBV12-5|NA|TRBJ2-1
TGTGCTAGTGGTTCCTCTAGCGTCAATGAGCAGTTCTTC
CASGSSSVNEQFF
>once|TRBV4-1|NA|TRBJ1-5
TGCGCCAGCAGCCAAGCAGGGGCCAGCAATCAGCCCCAGCATTTT
CASSQAGASNQPQHF
>NA|TRBV24-1|TRBD1|TRBJ1-2
TGTGCCACCAGTGATTTTACAGGGGACGGCTACACCTTC
CATSDFTGDGYTF
>NA|TRBV27|NA|TRBJ2-1
TGTGCCAGCAGTAACCTAGGATATGAGCAGTTCTTC
CASSNLGYEQFF
>NA|TRBV10-3|NA|TRBJ2-7
TGTGCCATCAGTGAGTCTGGCAGGGATTACGAGCAGTACTTC
CAISESGRDYEQYF
>NA|TRBV5-1|TRBD2|TRBJ2-3
TGCGCCAGCAGCTTGGGGACTAGCGGGAGGACAGATACGCAGTATTTT
CASSLGTSGRTDTQYF
>NA|TRBV30|NA|TRBJ2-7
TGTGCCTGGAGTGAGGCTGGGGGCGGGTACGAGCAGTACTTC
CAWSEAGGGYEQYF
>NA|TRBV4-2|TRBD2|TRBJ2-3
TGTGCCAGCAGCCCCCTTAGCGGGGGGGGAGGAGATACGCAGTATTTT
CASSPLSGGGGDTQYF
>NA|TRBV28|NA|TRBJ1-6
TGTGCCAGCAGTTTCCCCTGGACAGATTCCTATAATTCACCCCTCCACTTT
CASSFPWTDSYNSPLHF
>NA|TRBV18|NA|TRBJ2-1
TGTGCCAGCTCACCCCCGGGGGTCTCCTACAATGAGCAGTTCTTC
CASSPPGVSYNEQFF
>NA|TRBV4-1|NA|TRBJ1-1
TGCGCCAGCAGCCAAGATCCTCCCCCAGGGCAAGCTTTCTTT
CASSQDPPPGQAFF
>NA|TRBV30|TRBD1|TRBJ2-7
TGTGCCTGGAGTGTTATAACAGGGGGCCTAAACTCCTACGAGCAGTACTTC
CAWSVITGGLNSYEQYF
>NA|TRBV10-1|TRBD2|TRBJ2-3
TGCGCCAGCAGTGGACCGGGGGGTGATACGCAGTATTTT
CASSGPGGDTQYF
>NA|TRBV4-1|TRBD1|TRBJ1-1
TGCGCCAGCGCGCAGGGGGCCTTGGCTGAAGCTTTCTTT
CASAQGALAEAFF
>NA|TRBV21-1|NA|TRBJ1-5
TGTGCCAGCACCCAAAGACAGGCCGCTGGGGACCAGCATTTT
CASTQRQAAGDQHF
>NA|TRBV27|TRBD2|TRBJ2-1
TGTGCCAGCAGGACCGGACTAGCCAACAATGAGCAGTTCTTC
CASRTGLANNEQFF
>NA|TRBV19|TRBD1|TRBJ1-2
TGTGCCAGTAGTCAAACCGGGACAGGCTATGGCTACACCTTC
CASSQTGTGYGYTF
>NA|TRBV5-5|TRBD1|TRBJ2-7
TGTGCCAGCAGCTTAAGGACAGGGTCCTACGAGCAGTACTTC
CASSLRTGSYEQYF
>few|TRBV6-1|TRBD2|TRBJ2-1
TGTGCCAGCAGTGGGACTAGCGGAAAAGGGGGGAATGAGCAGTTCTTC
CASSGTSGKGGNEQFF
>NA|TRBV3-1/TRBV3-2|TRBD2|TRBJ2-3
TGTGCCAGCAGCCAAGTAGAGCGGGGGTCTAGAGATACGCAGTATTTT
CASSQVERGSRDTQYF
>NA|TRBV13|NA|TRBJ1-5
TGTGCCAGCAGCTTTTCCGATCAGCCCCAGCATTTT
CASSFSDQPQHF
>NA|TRBV19|TRBD1|TRBJ2-7
TGTGCCAGTAGCCCGGGACAGGGGGGGTACTACTACGAGCAGTACTTC
CASSPGQGGYYYEQYF
>NA|TRBV19|NA|TRBJ1-3
TGTGCCAGTAGTACCGGGACTCAAGCTGGAAACACCATATATTTT
CASSTGTQAGNTIYF
>NA|TRBV7-9|NA|TRBJ1-3
TGTGCCAGCACCCCGACGACAGGATCTGGAAACACCATATATTTT
CASTPTTGSGNTIYF